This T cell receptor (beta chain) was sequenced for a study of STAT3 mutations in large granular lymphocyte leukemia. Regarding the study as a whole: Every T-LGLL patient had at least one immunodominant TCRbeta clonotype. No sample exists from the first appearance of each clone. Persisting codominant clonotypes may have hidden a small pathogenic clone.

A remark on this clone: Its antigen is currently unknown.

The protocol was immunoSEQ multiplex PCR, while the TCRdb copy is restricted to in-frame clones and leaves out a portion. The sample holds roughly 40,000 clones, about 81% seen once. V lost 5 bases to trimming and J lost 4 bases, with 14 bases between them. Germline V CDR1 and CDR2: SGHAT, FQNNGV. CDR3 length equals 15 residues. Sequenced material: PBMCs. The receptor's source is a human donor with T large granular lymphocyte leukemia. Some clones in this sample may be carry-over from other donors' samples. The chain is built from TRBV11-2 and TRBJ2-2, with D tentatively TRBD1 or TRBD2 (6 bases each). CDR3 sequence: CASSPWRGITGELFF. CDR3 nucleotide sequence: TGTGCCAGCAGCCCTTGGAGGGGGATCACCGGGGAGCTGTTTTTT.